A selection of T cell receptor beta chains follows, all from one sample in a study of T cell repertoires in cytomegalovirus infection. Their target antigens are unknown. TCRdb re-called the reads with MiXCR, one entry per CDR3 protein. This sample carries roughly 920,000 distinct CDR3 sequences, 31% of them seen once, and the ten largest clones take over 13%. The source material was cultured CD8+ T cells from PBMCs, sampled from culture after CMV antigen stimulation. The receptors here all came from a human donor in good health (CMV status not recorded). Some clones in this sample may be carry-over from other donors' samples. Each CDR3 is given with its conserved first and last residue. The D gene is left open where the match is weak. For some rows the clone size is stated as once, few or many, or as a class when expanded; others skip it.

TRBD2 TRBJ2-4 TRBV28 many TGTGCCAGCAGTTTAAGACTAGCGGGAACCTCTCTCGCCAAAAACATTCAGTACTTC CASSLRLAGTSLAKNIQYF
TRBD1 TRBJ2-1 TRBV10-3 few TGTGCCATCAATCGGGACAGGGATTACAATGAGCAGTTCTTC CAINRDRDYNEQFF
NA TRBJ2-3 TRBV6-5 NA TGTGCCAGCAGTTATGGAACCCCAGATACGCAGTATTTT CASSYGTPDTQYF
NA TRBJ1-1 TRBV4-1 few TGCGCCAGCAGCCACCCCGGACAGTACACTGAAGCTTTCTTT CASSHPGQYTEAFF
NA TRBJ2-3 TRBV7-2 NA TGTGCCAGCAGCATCAGGACCCGGCCGGCTGATACGCAGTATTTT CASSIRTRPADTQYF
NA TRBJ1-1 TRBV5-1 NA TGCGCCAGCAGCTTGGGGTCAGGGGACACTGAAGCTTTCTTT CASSLGSGDTEAFF
NA TRBJ1-1 TRBV23-1 NA TGCGCCAGCAGTCAATCGGGACTCCCCCGCGTAGTGAGTGAAGCTTTCTTT CASSQSGLPRVVSEAFF
TRBD1 TRBJ2-3 TRBV14 NA TGTGCCAGCAGCCAATTTAGGGGACAGGGGGACACAGATACGCAGTATTTT CASSQFRGQGDTDTQYF
NA TRBJ2-7 TRBV5-8 NA TGTGCCAGCAGCTTCACATGGCAGAGCTCCTACGAGCAGTACTTC CASSFTWQSSYEQYF
NA TRBJ2-7 TRBV29-1 few TGCAGCGTTGAAGAGAGCGGAATTCCCTACGAGCAGTACTTC CSVEESGIPYEQYF
NA TRBJ2-2 TRBV6-1 NA TGTGCCAGCAGTGATTTGGGCCCCAGGGGCACCGGGGAGCTGTTTTTT CASSDLGPRGTGELFF
NA TRBJ1-1 TRBV12-5 few TGTGCTAGTGGTTCCTCCCCAGGCTCTCAGAGTTTCTTT CASGSSPGSQSFF
TRBD2 TRBJ2-1 TRBV27 NA TGTGCCAGCAGTCCTTCTGGCGGGGGGGTCTACAATGAGCAGTTCTTC CASSPSGGGVYNEQFF
NA TRBJ1-1 TRBV5-1 many TGCGCCAGCAGCTATGCGGGACACCGGAACACTGAAGCTTTCTTT CASSYAGHRNTEAFF
TRBD1 TRBJ2-5 TRBV15 NA TGTGCCACCAGCAGAATTCAGACAGGGCGAGAGACCCAGTACTTC CATSRIQTGRETQYF
TRBD1 TRBJ1-1 TRBV12-3/TRBV12-4 NA TGTGCCAGCAGCGGACAGGGTAGTCCTGAAGCTTTCTTT CASSGQGSPEAFF
NA TRBJ2-1 TRBV24-1 few TGTGCCACCAGTGGCACAGGGATGGAGGTCAATGAGCAGTTCTTC CATSGTGMEVNEQFF
NA TRBJ1-2 TRBV7-2 few TGTGCCAGCAGCTTAGATCAGATGAACTATGGCTACACCTTC CASSLDQMNYGYTF
TRBD2 TRBJ2-1 TRBV11-3 NA TGTGTCAGCAGCCCCGAAGCGGGGGGGCAGGACAATGAGCAGTTCTTC CVSSPEAGGQDNEQFF
TRBD2 TRBJ2-1 TRBV12-3/TRBV12-4 NA TGTGCCAGCAGCCCCGGGGTTGAACTAGCGGACTTACAGTTCTTC CASSPGVELADLQFF
NA TRBJ1-3 TRBV7-2 many TGTGCCAGCAGCTTAGTAGGCAGGCCATCCATCTCTGGAAACACCATATATTTT CASSLVGRPSISGNTIYF
NA TRBJ2-5 TRBV4-1 few TGCGCCAGCAGCCATTTCCCGCGTTCGGGGGGCTCGTTGGAGACCCAGTACTTC CASSHFPRSGGSLETQYF
NA TRBJ2-5 TRBV6-1 once TGTGCCAGCATCCTTTATGGGGAGACCCAGTACTTC CASILYGETQYF
NA TRBJ2-2 TRBV27 few TGTGCCAGCAGTTTATATGGCGGGGAGCTGTTTTTT CASSLYGGELFF
NA TRBJ2-3 TRBV10-3 NA TGTGCCATCAGTGGACAGGCTGGCACAGATACGCAGTATTTT CAISGQAGTDTQYF
TRBD2 TRBJ2-3 TRBV11-3 few TGTGCCAGCAGCCTGGGACTAGCGGGGATGTTTGATACGCAGTATTTT CASSLGLAGMFDTQYF
NA TRBJ1-2 TRBV11-2 NA TGTGCCAGCAGATCAGGAGGGAAGAGCGGCGGCGGCTACACCTTC CASRSGGKSGGGYTF
NA TRBJ1-3 TRBV29-1 NA TGCAGCGCTACCGAGTTTAGCTCTGGAAACACCATATATTTT CSATEFSSGNTIYF
NA TRBJ1-4 TRBV12-3/TRBV12-4 NA TGTGCCAGCAGTTTCGATCGGGGGTACGTCGGTACTGAAAAACTGTTTTTT CASSFDRGYVGTEKLFF
TRBD2 TRBJ2-6 TRBV7-4 NA TGTGCCAACAGCCCTCCGGGAGGGTATCCTGGGGCCAACGTCCTGACTTTC CANSPPGGYPGANVLTF
TRBD1 TRBJ2-7 TRBV7-9 few TGTGCCAGCAGCCGACAGGGCTACGAGCAGTACTTC CASSRQGYEQYF
TRBD2 TRBJ2-1 TRBV5-4 NA TGTGCCAGCAGCTTGGTCCGGCTAGCGGGGGTCAATGAGCAGTTCTTC CASSLVRLAGVNEQFF
TRBD1 TRBJ2-3 TRBV10-3 NA TGTGCCATCAGAACACTCCGGGACAGGGGGCAAGATACGCAGTATTTT CAIRTLRDRGQDTQYF
TRBD1 TRBJ2-1 TRBV6-2/TRBV6-3 NA TGTGCCAGCAGACACCTACAGGGGGCGAGGGTCTACAATGAGCAGTTCTTC CASRHLQGARVYNEQFF
TRBD1 TRBJ1-1 TRBV5-4 few TGTGCCAGCAGCGTATGGACAGGGAGTACTGAAGCTTTCTTT CASSVWTGSTEAFF
NA TRBJ1-2 TRBV6-6 NA TGTGCCAGCAGTGCCCCTGATGAGGGGGAGTGGAACTATGGCTACACCTTC CASSAPDEGEWNYGYTF
TRBD1 TRBJ1-2 TRBV29-1 few TGCAGCGTTAAAGGACAGGGATCCCCGGACTATGGCTACACCTTC CSVKGQGSPDYGYTF
NA TRBJ1-2 TRBV7-3 many TGTGCCAGCAGCTTAGGGGGGCAGGTTGGCTACACCTTC CASSLGGQVGYTF
NA TRBJ2-1 TRBV6-5 few TGTGCCAGCAGTTACGATCCTGGCAATGAGCAGTTCTTC CASSYDPGNEQFF
NA TRBJ2-5 TRBV4-3 NA TGCGCCAGCAGCCAAGATACAGGGTCGAAAGAGACCCAGTACTTC CASSQDTGSKETQYF
NA TRBJ2-1 TRBV6-5 few TGTGCCAGCAGTTACGAGCCAGGGATGAATGAGCAGTTCTTC CASSYEPGMNEQFF
TRBD1 TRBJ2-7 TRBV7-9 few TGTGCCAGCAGCCCCCGGGACAGGAGGCCCTACGAGCAGTACTTC CASSPRDRRPYEQYF
TRBD1 TRBJ2-2 TRBV12-3/TRBV12-4 few TGTGCCAGCAGCCCCACAGGGGGCGAAGGGGAGCTGTTTTTT CASSPTGGEGELFF
NA TRBJ1-1 TRBV10-3 few TGTGCCATCAGTGAGTCTGTAGGCCTTTTCACTGAAGCTTTCTTT CAISESVGLFTEAFF
NA TRBJ2-2 TRBV5-1 once TGCGCCAGCAGCTTGGTGGCAGGGGACCTCACCGGGGAGCTGTTTTTT CASSLVAGDLTGELFF
NA TRBJ1-1 TRBV15 few TGTGCCACCAGCAGAGAGGGACGTGGGAACACTGAAGCTTTCTTT CATSREGRGNTEAFF
NA TRBJ2-6 TRBV3-1 NA TGTGCCAGCAGCCATTCTGGGCACGGGGGCCCCGATTCTGGGGCCAACGTCCTGACTTTC CASSHSGHGGPDSGANVLTF
NA TRBJ1-1 TRBV7-2 many TGTGCCAGCAGATCTTTAGGGGGCACTGAAGCTTTCTTT CASRSLGGTEAFF
NA TRBJ2-1 TRBV27 few TGTGCCAGCAGTCTGGGGGGAAGGGTCTCCTACAATGAGCAGTTCTTC CASSLGGRVSYNEQFF
TRBD1 TRBJ1-2 TRBV29-1 NA TGCAGCGCGCAGGGGGTCGACTATGGCTACACCTTC CSAQGVDYGYTF
NA TRBJ1-2 TRBV6-1 few TGTGCCAGCAGTGAGGCGTGGGCGGAAGGCTACACCTTC CASSEAWAEGYTF
NA TRBJ2-1 TRBV12-3/TRBV12-4 NA TGTGCCAGCAGGGGCGAGGGAGGCAATGAGCAGTTCTTC CASRGEGGNEQFF